This T cell receptor beta chain was captured by sequencing in a study of T cells in Graves' hyperthyroidism and ophthalmopathy. Study-level findings and limits: The model's output predicted ophthalmopathy at a median of about 6.5 months prior to onset.

Amplified regions were TCR beta CDR3 sequences from RNA transcripts. First-round RT-PCR targeting the TCR CDR3 was performed with the HTBI primer set. TCRdb processed the multiplex PCR reads anew with MiXCR; each CDR3 protein has one entry. The profile shows about 320,000 distinct CDR3 sequences, roughly 17% of them singletons. Trimming removed 1 base from V and 0 bases from J, with 10 bases in between. Germline assignment: CDR1 MDHEN and CDR2 SYDVKM. CDR3 length equals 15 residues. Aged 18 to 65, the patients had hyperthyroidism that was newly diagnosed and had lasted under 2 months. Thyroid ultrasound and orbital computed tomography, with clinical symptoms and serum thyroxine and TRAb, informed diagnoses. This sample holds PBMCs from around 9.9 ml fresh peripheral blood. As regards this clonotype: Its antigen is as yet unknown.

The chain joins TRBV28 to TRBJ2-7, with D possibly TRBD2 on 5 matching bases. Sequencing was performed on blood. The source is a man between 25 and 39 years old with Graves' hyperthyroidism. CDR3 DNA sequence: TGTGCCAGCAGTTTATTCCCCGACTACTCCTACGAGCAGTACTTC. It yields the protein CASSLFPDYSYEQYF.